Each of the 23 T cell receptor beta chains below was sequenced from the same sample in a study of CD8+ T cells in alopecia areata. Once RNA had been extracted, it was reverse transcribed into cDNA to act as the sequencing template. Clones were read by immunoSEQ multiplex PCR, and TCRdb kept only the in-frame ones, dropping some. The sample contains around 270,000 clones, roughly 64% of which appear only once. Stated treatment: oral pan-JAK inhibitor, 5-10 mg twice daily. Source: CD4+ T cells sorted from blood, taken at week 24, from a patient treated with tofacitinib. The origin of the receptors is a human donor with alopecia areata.

The chain joins TRBV5-1 to TRBJ2-2; TRBD1 might be the D (5 bases). Germline V gene sequence: CDR1 SGHRS, CDR2 YFSETQ. Trimming left V 1 base short and J 3 bases short, with 13 bases between. The CDR3 runs to 16 residues. The CDR3 reads CASSLTRGADTGELFF. The CDR3 DNA follows: TGCGCCAGCAGCTTGACAAGGGGCGCGGACACCGGGGAGCTGTTTTTT.

The chain has TRBV28 and TRBJ2-4; either TRBD1 or TRBD2 may supply D (6 bases each). Germline V CDR1 and CDR2: MDHEN, SYDVKM. V was cut by 5 bases and J by 1 base, with 21 bases left in between. The CDR3 runs 18 residues. For the CDR3, the DNA is TGTGCCAGCAGTCCCCGACAGGTCGGGGGATTCGCCAAAAACATTCAGTACTTC. This translates into CASSPRQVGGFAKNIQYF.

The DNA of the CDR3 is TGTGCCAGCAGCTCAACAACGACCCCGGTAGCCCTCCACTTT. Protein sequence: CASSSTTTPVALHF. The chain recombines TRBV7-9 with TRBJ1-6; no reliable D call. The CDR3 covers 14 residues. CDR1 and CDR2 from the germline V gene are SEHNR and FQNEAQ (reference sequence). V was shortened by 4 bases and J by 14 bases, with 18 bases between the two germline ends.

The chain is built from TRBV30 and TRBJ2-7, with D unresolved. Germline CDR1 GTSNPN, CDR2 SVGIG (reference sequence). The CDR3 length is 11 residues. V lost 4 bases, J lost 6 bases, and 10 bases lay in between. Here the CDR3 reads CAWTKGSEQYF. CDR3 coding DNA: TGTGCCTGGACGAAGGGTAGCGAGCAGTACTTC.

In this sample, this clone turned up a few times. The V and J genes are TRBV10-3 and TRBJ2-1; D gene unclear. Germline V CDR1 and CDR2: ENHRY, SYGVKD. The length of the CDR3 is 15 residues. V dropped 2 bases and J dropped 5 bases, with 13 bases sitting between them. The CDR3 DNA reads as TGTGCCATCAGTGAGACACCGGTCATAAACAATGAGCAGTTCTTC. This gives the protein CAISETPVINNEQFF.

This clone appeared a few times. J is TRBJ2-1 and V is TRBV29-1, with TRBD1 matching over 9 bases. In germline, CDR1 is SQVTM, CDR2 ANQGSEA. With V trimmed by 6 bases and J by 7 bases, 22 bases remained unmatched. The CDR3 is 18 amino acids. For the CDR3, the DNA is TGCAGCGTCCGAGGCACCCTCCTACGGGACAGGGAGGGGAATGAGCAGTTCTTC. Translated, it gives CSVRGTLLRDREGNEQFF.

The chain combines TRBV4-3 with TRBJ2-3; D is perhaps TRBD1 or TRBD2 (6 bases each). V was shortened by 0 bases and J by 0 bases, with 16 bases between the two germline ends. The CDR3 sequence is 18 residues long. Germline V gene lookup returns CDR1 LGHNA and CDR2 YSLEER. CDR3 protein: CASSQDRIGGTSTDTQYF. CDR3 DNA sequence: TGCGCCAGCAGCCAAGATCGAATCGGGGGCACTAGCACAGATACGCAGTATTTT.

This clone has more than one count but fewer than ten. The V and J genes are TRBV29-1 and TRBJ2-7, with 10 bases lining up with TRBD2. The CDR3 has 13 amino acids. V shed 6 bases and J 7 bases; nucleotides not matched to a gene: 9. Germline-derived CDR1 and CDR2 are SQVTM and ANQGSEA. CDR3 sequence: CSVVLAGLREQYF. CDR3 in DNA: TGCAGCGTCGTACTAGCGGGGTTACGTGAGCAGTACTTC.

This chain joins TRBV27 and TRBJ1-6, with TRBD1 matching over 7 bases. Germline CDR1 and CDR2: MNHEY and SMNVEV (reference sequence). The CDR3 runs 15 residues. V gave up 5 bases and J gave up 2 bases; unmatched junction bases: 3. The DNA of the CDR3 is TGTGCCAGCAGTCCCAGGGGGGCCTATAATTCACCCCTCCACTTT. Translating gives CASSPRGAYNSPLHF.

This clone has just a few counts. V gene TRBV2 combines with J gene TRBJ2-1, with a weak D call TRBD2 (6 bases). The CDR3 contains 15 residues. V dropped 7 bases and J dropped 1 base, with 14 bases sitting between them. CDR1 is SNHLY and CDR2 is FYNNEI in the germline V gene. The CDR3: CASTVRGASYNEQFF. The CDR3 bases are TGTGCCAGCACTGTCCGCGGGGCGTCCTACAATGAGCAGTTCTTC.

This clone occurred once. The chain is built from TRBV14 and TRBJ2-5, with unresolved D. The CDR3 is made up of 14 amino acids. V lost 0 bases and J 1 base, leaving 6 bases between the germline ends. Germline V gene data show CDR1 as SGHDN and CDR2 as FVKESK. The CDR3 coding sequence is TGTGCCAGCAGCCAAGACAGCATCCAAGAGACCCAGTACTTC. Residues: CASSQDSIQETQYF.

The rearrangement links TRBV5-4 to TRBJ2-3; weak D call: TRBD2 (5 bases). The CDR3 spans 14 residues. Germline assignment: CDR1 SGHNT and CDR2 YYREEE (reference sequence). The ends were cut back, 4 bases at V and 0 bases at J, with 9 bases in the middle. In nucleotides, the CDR3 is TGTGCCAGCAGCCCAAGGACTAGCACAGATACGCAGTATTTT. It codes for CASSPRTSTDTQYF.

This clone was seen more than once but under ten times. The CDR3 DNA is TGTGCCTGGAGTAGGAGGGTTACTGGGGCCAACGTCCTGACTTTC. It yields the protein CAWSRRVTGANVLTF. V gene TRBV30 combines with J gene TRBJ2-6, with a weak D call TRBD2 (6 bases). The length of the CDR3 is 15 residues. Germline assignment: CDR1 GTSNPN and CDR2 SVGIG (reference sequence). Deletions cut 2 bases from V and 2 bases from J, with 10 bases between.

This chain joins TRBV29-1 and TRBJ2-7; TRBD1 is a possible D gene (5 bases). Trimming stripped 6 bases from V and 2 bases from J, with 17 bases between. The CDR3 is 14 residues long. The germline V gene has CDR1 SQVTM and CDR2 ANQGSEA. CDR3 in amino acids: CSVNSPRTTYEQYF. CDR3 DNA sequence: TGCAGCGTAAATTCCCCGAGGACAACCTACGAGCAGTACTTC.

This chain links TRBV12-5 with TRBJ1-2, with a tentative D call TRBD1 (5 bases). The CDR3 runs 15 residues. Germline-derived CDR1 and CDR2 are LGHNT and FRNRAP. Between the trimmed V and J ends, which lost 1 base and 5 bases, there was a span of 14 bases. Written as DNA, the CDR3 is TGTGCTAGTGGTTTGGAAGCAGGGAAGAGTTATGGCTACACCTTC. Encoded protein: CASGLEAGKSYGYTF.

The CDR3 region has the DNA TGTGCCACCAGGGGAGAAGAGACCCAGTACTTC. Translated, it gives CATRGEETQYF. This chain links TRBV10-3 with TRBJ2-5, with D perhaps TRBD1 (6 bases). Trimming took 10 bases from V and 3 from J, leaving 9 bases between them. Germline lookup yields CDR1 ENHRY and CDR2 SYGVKD. The CDR3 is 11 residues long.

This clone was detected a few times. This sequence joins TRBV29-1 and TRBJ1-5; possible D gene TRBD1, 5 bases. Trimming stripped 4 bases from V and 0 bases from J, with 16 bases between. Germline CDR1 reads SQVTM; CDR2 reads ANQGSEA. CDR3 length: 16 residues. The CDR3 region has the DNA TGCAGCGTTGGGGGGGAACGCGGAGGTAGCAATCAGCCCCAGCATTTT. As protein: CSVGGERGGSNQPQHF.

About this clone itself: Distinct nucleotide sequences in the sample also encode this CDR3. The rearrangement uses TRBV2 and TRBJ2-3; the D is unclear. Germline V CDR1 and CDR2: SNHLY, FYNNEI. The CDR3 is 14 amino acids. V gave up 3 bases and J gave up 4 bases, with 11 bases separating them. The CDR3 reads CASSEGSRSDTQYF. Here the CDR3 DNA reads TGTGCCAGCAGTGAGGGTTCTAGGTCAGATACGCAGTATTTT.

This sequence joins TRBV29-1 and TRBJ2-3, with TRBD1 matching over 9 bases. In germline, CDR1 is SQVTM, CDR2 ANQGSEA. The CDR3 spans 14 residues. V lost 5 bases and J lost 0; bases outside the gene matches: 3. The CDR3 reads CSVLGQGSTDTQYF. In DNA form, the CDR3 reads TGCAGCGTTCTGGGACAGGGTAGCACAGATACGCAGTATTTT.

The chain uses TRBV11-2 and TRBJ1-1; no firm D call. V was cut by 5 bases and J by 10 bases, with 11 bases left in between. Germline CDR1 is SGHAT and CDR2 is FQNNGV. The CDR3 covers 11 residues. In DNA, the CDR3 is TGTGCCAGCAGCCCACGGACGAGAGCTTTCTTT. It encodes CASSPRTRAFF.

This clone was detected only a few times. J is TRBJ1-6 and V is TRBV4-1, with 9 bases fitting TRBD1. The V segment lost 0 bases and the J segment 11 bases; nucleotides outside the gene matches: 8. In germline, CDR1 is MGHRA, CDR2 YSYEKL. CDR3 length: 16 amino acids. The CDR3 is CASSQDMGQGFPPLHF. CDR3 in DNA: TGCGCCAGCAGCCAAGATATGGGACAGGGCTTTCCACCCCTCCACTTT.

This sequence joins TRBV5-1 and TRBJ1-6, with TRBD1 as a possible D gene (5 bases). The CDR3 is 13 residues long. V lost 5 bases to trimming and J lost 8 bases, with 11 bases between them. Germline V gene lookup returns CDR1 SGHRS and CDR2 YFSETQ. The CDR3 loop reads CASRDQGDSPLHF. The CDR3 coding sequence is TGCGCCAGCAGAGATCAGGGTGATTCACCCCTCCACTTT.

This sequence joins TRBV5-1 and TRBJ2-3, with TRBD2 matching over 16 bases. The CDR3 is 17 amino acids. CDR1 is SGHRS, CDR2 YFSETQ, per germline. Trimming removed 4 bases from V and 1 base from J; junction bases left unmatched: 3. In DNA form, the CDR3 reads TGCGCCAGCAGCCCGGGACTAGCGGGGGGGCGCACAGATACGCAGTATTTT. This gives the protein CASSPGLAGGRTDTQYF.